This TCR beta chain was recorded in a study of T cells after yellow fever vaccination. Across the study: For low cell numbers, libraries were made with SMART-Seq v4 Ultra Low Input. Study-wide points: Booster sampling recovered most clones from primary vaccination (under 98% CD4, around 88% CD8).

In the case of this clonotype: What it recognizes is unknown.

The authors made TCR cDNA by 5'RACE template switching, adding a universal primer site and UMIs. TCRdb re-called the 5' RACE reads through MiXCR, storing one row per CDR3 protein. The sample lists a few hundred thousand distinct CDR3 sequences, 6.9% seen once, with about 0.85% in the top ten. This CDR3 region has 12 residues. V gave up 6 bases and J gave up 4 bases; unmatched junction bases: 4. Looked up from germline, CDR1 is SQVTM and CDR2 is ANQGSEA. The receptor was derived from a young man who received the YFV17D yellow fever vaccine. This sample comprised CD4+ T cells sorted from PBMCs, obtained 15 days after the yellow fever booster vaccination. This chain uses TRBV29-1 with TRBJ2-5, with 8 bases lining up with TRBD1. Here the CDR3 DNA reads TGCAGCGTCGGACAGGGAAGAGAGACCCAGTACTTC. Its translation is CSVGQGRETQYF.